The present T cell receptor beta chain was sequenced within a study of CD8 T cells in Susac syndrome. The RNA, 0.5 to 1 ug, was put through reverse transcription using random hexamers. TCRdb itself ran the immunoSEQ multiplex PCR reads through MiXCR, one entry per CDR3 protein. The data show some 150,000 distinct CDR3 sequences, roughly 94% seen once. CDR1 is SQVTM, CDR2 ANQGSEA, per germline. J lost 0 bases, V lost 4 bases, and 0 bases had no gene match. The CDR3 contains 13 residues. This chain connects TRBV29-1 to TRBJ2-3, with 8 positions matching TRBD1. The TCR sequence derives from a human donor in good health. Sequencing input: CD4+ T cells from PBMCs. The CDR3: CSVGTGSTDTQYF. The CDR3 DNA sequence: TGCAGCGTTGGGACAGGGAGCACAGATACGCAGTATTTT.